The entry that follows covers one TCR beta chain sequence. Some clones are missing from TCRdb's copy, which holds only in-frame ones; the method was immunoSEQ multiplex PCR. This sample has approximately 500,000 clones, with about 78% found just once. The data were obtained in a study of shared clonotypes between healthy human individuals. The overall study: Ranging from 18 to 49 in age, donors were a couple of women and three men.

Germline V gene sequence: CDR1 MNHNS, CDR2 SASEGT. V gave up 9 bases and J gave up 7 bases, with 22 bases separating them. The CDR3 has 15 residues. Sequences were obtained from PBMCs. V gene TRBV6-1 combines with J gene TRBJ2-4; D may be TRBD1 (6 bases). The clonotype originates from a middle-aged woman in good health. Some clones in this sample may be carry-over from other donors' samples. In nucleotides, the CDR3 is TGTGCCAGAAACGAACAGGGTCCCTTTGTTAACATTCAGTACTTC. Its translation: CARNEQGPFVNIQYF.